Sequencing of this T cell receptor (beta chain) was carried out in a study of blood T cell repertoires in COVID-19. About the study: The cDNA or gDNA used as material had been derived from T cells, B-cell-depleted T cells, or PBMCs.

Germline V gene sequence: CDR1 GTSNPN, CDR2 SVGIG (reference sequence). The CDR3 consists of 11 residues. The V and J ends lost 3 bases and 6 bases respectively, with 9 bases between them. Authors' analysis steps: The authors estimated nucleated cell counts from reference gene primer amplification. TCRdb's copy holds only in-frame clones and misses some; the assay was immunoSEQ multiplex PCR. D and trimming come from the DNA, and the V and J calls and clone size come from that table. Counted here are about half a million clones, about 88% occurring once; the ten biggest clones make up around 8%. The rearrangement joins TRBV30 to TRBJ2-7; D gene uncertain. This TCR came from an older woman who had recovered from COVID-19. The source material was PBMCs or T cells enriched from blood (not recorded which). The CDR3 nucleotides read TGTGCCTGGAGCGCACAGACCGAGCAGTACTTC. It codes for CAWSAQTEQYF.